A selection of T cell receptor beta chains follows, all from one sample in a study of immune heterogeneity within non-small cell lung tumors. Using its own MiXCR run on the multiplex PCR reads, TCRdb lists one record per CDR3 protein. The sample yields around 30,000 distinct CDR3 sequences, 28% seen once. Material: lung tumor tissue. The receptors derive from a middle-aged man with non-small cell lung cancer. Each CDR3 is given with its conserved first and last residue. D genes are given only for firm matches. Only some rows state a clone size, as once, few, many or a class for expanded clones.

CDR3,DNA,V,size,D,J
CASSRGGWGNQPQHF,TGTGCCAGCTCCCGGGGGGGTTGGGGCAATCAGCCCCAGCATTTT,TRBV12-3/TRBV12-4,many,-,TRBJ1-5
CASSSRRDTALHGYTF,TGCGCCAGCAGCTCGCGCCGGGACACGGCCCTTCATGGCTACACCTTC,TRBV5-1,few,-,TRBJ1-2
CASNNIGGRSEQFF,TGTGCCAGCAACAACATCGGGGGGCGATCTGAGCAGTTCTTC,TRBV3-1,few,-,TRBJ2-1
CASSLAPLSRGDTYEQYF,TGTGCCAGCAGCTTGGCCCCATTATCTCGGGGGGATACCTACGAGCAGTACTTC,TRBV5-4,-,TRBD2,TRBJ2-7
CASSVVSNTNTGELFF,TGTGCCAGCAGCGTAGTTTCTAACACTAACACCGGGGAGCTGTTTTTT,TRBV9,-,-,TRBJ2-2
CASSSRDMLGLADTDTQYF,TGCGCCAGCAGCTCCCGGGACATGCTCGGACTAGCGGACACAGATACGCAGTATTTT,TRBV4-1,many,TRBD2,TRBJ2-3
CASGQSSGNTIYF,TGTGCCAGTGGACAGAGCTCTGGAAACACCATATATTTT,TRBV19,many,-,TRBJ1-3
CASSLLIRGGDYTQYF,TGTGCCAGCAGCTTACTCATCCGAGGGGGCGATTATACGCAGTATTTT,TRBV5-6,-,TRBD1,TRBJ2-3
CASSFLGGETQYF,TGCGCCAGCAGCTTCTTAGGGGGAGAGACCCAGTACTTC,TRBV5-1,few,-,TRBJ2-5
CSVLKPAISGANVLTF,TGCAGCGTTCTTAAGCCAGCCATCTCTGGGGCCAACGTCCTGACTTTC,TRBV29-1,few,-,TRBJ2-6
CASSPPGTIITGELFF,TGTGCCAGCAGTCCCCCCGGGACTATAATAACCGGGGAGCTGTTTTTT,TRBV6-2/TRBV6-3,-,TRBD2,TRBJ2-2
CASRRTGSSEKLFF,TGTGCCAGCAGGCGCACAGGGAGTAGCGAAAAACTGTTTTTT,TRBV6-1,many,-,TRBJ1-4
CSARKTYEQYF,TGCAGTGCTAGAAAGACTTACGAGCAGTACTTC,TRBV20-1,many,-,TRBJ2-7
CASSLSVGSTSTDTQYF,TGCGCCAGCAGCTTGAGTGTCGGCAGTACTAGCACAGATACGCAGTATTTT,TRBV5-1,once,-,TRBJ2-3
CASSLGWGGLPTGELFF,TGTGCCAGCAGCTTGGGATGGGGCGGGTTACCCACCGGGGAGCTGTTTTTT,TRBV5-4,few,-,TRBJ2-2
CASSPPGGYTEAFF,TGTGCCAGCAGTCCACCCGGTGGGTACACTGAAGCTTTCTTT,TRBV7-2,many,-,TRBJ1-1
CAISRDTNEKLFF,TGTGCCATCAGCCGGGACACAAATGAAAAACTGTTTTTT,TRBV2,-,-,TRBJ1-4
CASGAGAGASWEQFF,TGTGCCAGCGGGGCCGGAGCGGGAGCGTCGTGGGAGCAGTTCTTC,TRBV12-3/TRBV12-4,-,TRBD2,TRBJ2-1
CASSSWTGGGQPQHF,TGTGCCAGCAGTTCATGGACAGGGGGGGGTCAGCCCCAGCATTTT,TRBV27,medium-sized,TRBD1,TRBJ1-5
CASSLRETQYF,TGTGCCAGCAGCTTGAGGGAGACCCAGTACTTC,TRBV5-6,few,-,TRBJ2-5
CASSNRGLGNTIYF,TGTGCCAGTAGTAACAGGGGGCTTGGAAACACCATATATTTT,TRBV19,-,TRBD1,TRBJ1-3
CASSLGDRGNEQFF,TGCGCCAGCAGCTTGGGGGACAGGGGCAATGAGCAGTTCTTC,TRBV5-1,many,TRBD1,TRBJ2-1
CASSLDDYGYTF,TGTGCCAGCAGCTTGGATGACTATGGCTACACCTTC,TRBV7-9,many,-,TRBJ1-2
CSARDSRFRTSSPLHF,TGCAGTGCTAGAGATTCCCGGTTCAGAACTTCTTCACCCCTCCACTTT,TRBV20-1,many,-,TRBJ1-6
CASSQDLQSTNEKLFF,TGCGCCAGCAGCCAAGACCTCCAATCAACTAATGAAAAACTGTTTTTT,TRBV4-1,-,-,TRBJ1-4
CANRSWTRKDYNEQFF,TGTGCCAACAGATCCTGGACCCGTAAAGATTACAATGAGCAGTTCTTC,TRBV24-1,-,-,TRBJ2-1
CASSQADGHNSPLHF,TGCGCCAGCAGCCAAGCCGACGGTCATAATTCACCCCTCCACTTT,TRBV4-3,many,-,TRBJ1-6
CASSRSTDTQYF,TGTGCCAGCAGCCGGTCGACAGATACGCAGTATTTT,TRBV7-9,many,-,TRBJ2-3
CASSLSGVQYF,TGTGCCAGCAGTTTATCGGGGGTGCAGTACTTC,TRBV12-3/TRBV12-4,medium-sized,-,TRBJ2-7
CASRSGLAGGRDTQYF,TGTGCCAGCAGATCGGGACTAGCGGGAGGGAGAGATACGCAGTATTTT,TRBV28,-,TRBD2,TRBJ2-3
CAISEGEYYEQYF,TGTGCCATCAGTGAGGGGGAATACTACGAGCAGTACTTC,TRBV10-3,many,-,TRBJ2-7
CASSVTGTAQETQCF,TGCGCCAGCAGCGTCACCGGGACAGCGCAAGAGACCCAGTGCTTC,TRBV5-1,-,TRBD1,TRBJ2-5
CASSMRGPEYSPLHF,TGTGCCAGTAGTATGAGGGGGCCGGAATATTCACCCCTCCACTTT,TRBV19,many,TRBD1,TRBJ1-6
CASSSSAGSEQYF,TGCGCCAGCAGCTCCTCCGCAGGGTCCGAGCAGTACTTC,TRBV5-1,many,-,TRBJ2-7
CASSWVYNSPLHF,TGTGCCAGCAGCTGGGTATATAATTCACCCCTCCACTTT,TRBV11-2,many,-,TRBJ1-6
CASSLTQIEAFF,TGTGCCAGCAGCTTAACCCAGATTGAAGCTTTCTTT,TRBV7-2,-,-,TRBJ1-1
CASSSINSPNTIYF,TGTGCCAGCAGTTCCATTAATTCTCCGAACACCATATATTTT,TRBV12-3/TRBV12-4,medium-sized,-,TRBJ1-3
CATSENSYGYTF,TGTGCCACCAGTGAAAACAGCTATGGCTACACCTTC,TRBV24-1,many,-,TRBJ1-2
CAGRQWGAGELFF,TGTGCCGGCCGCCAGTGGGGTGCCGGGGAGCTGTTTTTT,TRBV6-1,few,-,TRBJ2-2
CASSLDRARGPQHF,TGTGCCAGCAGTTTAGACAGGGCAAGGGGGCCCCAGCATTTT,TRBV27,many,TRBD1,TRBJ1-5
CSATPIDLGTDTQYF,TGCAGTGCCACTCCAATCGACTTGGGGACAGATACGCAGTATTTT,TRBV20-1,few,-,TRBJ2-3
CASSQGQGSYQPQHF,TGTGCCAGCAGCCAAGGACAGGGGTCCTATCAGCCCCAGCATTTT,TRBV5-5,-,TRBD1,TRBJ1-5
CASSPSGRSKTSSYEQYF,TGTGCCAGCTCCCCAAGCGGGAGGTCAAAAACGAGCTCCTACGAGCAGTACTTC,TRBV18,-,TRBD2,TRBJ2-7
CASSDHPGTACGANVLTF,TGTGCCAGCAGCGATCACCCCGGGACGGCGTGTGGGGCCAACGTCCTGACTTTC,TRBV6-1,-,-,TRBJ2-6
CSASATSGSYEQYF,TGCAGTGCTAGTGCGACTAGCGGGAGCTACGAGCAGTACTTC,TRBV20-1,many,TRBD2,TRBJ2-7
CSAVPGTSAKNEQFF,TGCAGTGCTGTCCCCGGGACTAGCGCCAAGAATGAGCAGTTCTTC,TRBV20-1,few,TRBD2,TRBJ2-1